This T cell receptor (beta chain) is from a study of blood T cell repertoires in COVID-19 (dated by TCRdb to 2018 to 2020). Concerning the study at large: The collaborator samples originated in the United States, Italy and Spain and spanned the acute and convalescent phases of COVID-19. The material from the prospective study consisted of cDNA or gDNA derived from T cells, B-cell-depleted T cells, or PBMCs. Deeply sampled blood TCRbeta repertoires from subjects exposed to, actively infected with, or recovered from COVID-19 were included in the dataset. The repertoires were made available in a free public database intended to serve as a resource for research on the immune response to SARS-CoV-2. The samples were drawn from the first 160 participants of the ongoing ImmuneRACE study and from 950 to 1,500 subjects provided by 6 global collaborators. A de-identified subject ID, COVID-19 status, age in years and sex were almost always included in the sample metadata. Where available, HLA class I and class II types were obtained from metadata supplied by the sample provider rather than from assay-based typing.

Points on this clone: This clone's antigen is unknown. Per-nucleotide qualities are absent, and no much larger clonotype sits a single base away.

The CDR3 holds 13 amino acids from the cysteine to the phenylalanine. The CDR3 DNA has 39 bases and is translated from base 1. A distance of 9 bases separates the germline ends of V and J, which lose 5 bases and 4 bases respectively. The germline V gene encodes CDR1 MGHRA and CDR2 YSYEKL. Overall study results and their limits: How much clinical and demographic metadata was included differed by source and by participant, and the metadata was provided uncurated.

TCRbeta CDR3 regions were amplified from genomic DNA using the immunoSEQ Assay, a bias-controlled multiplex PCR. Per the authors' processing: Within the assay, amplification of reference gene primers was used to estimate how many nucleated cells each sample contained. To quantify the absolute abundance of each unique TCRbeta CDR3 rearrangement, sequence reads were collapsed and filtered. For each sample, productive Simpson clonality was calculated as the square root of Simpson's diversity index across productive rearrangements. TCRdb carries this immuneACCESS record with in-frame sequences only. Its versions omit some clonotypes, under half of them owing to an unresolved V gene in the studies checked, with the rest unexplained. Clone size and V and J calls were adopted from that table, with D and trimming inferred from the DNA. This sample comprises about 210,000 clones, about 87% of them detected only once. Roughly 2.5% of the sample is in the top ten clones.

In the prospective study, participants were roughly 18 to 100 years old, resided in about two dozen geographic areas of the United States, and were enrolled through a virtual design. Cohort assignment in the prospective study relied on participant-reported clinical history from a screening survey and a study questionnaire. Each participant in the prospective study had whole blood, serum and a nasopharyngeal or oropharyngeal swab collected by mobile phlebotomists. Over a roughly two-month period, participants in the prospective study had the option of providing additional blood draws and questionnaires. Before DNA extraction, blood samples from the prospective study were shipped at room temperature or frozen.

Sequencing input: PBMCs or T cells enriched from blood (not recorded which). The chain joins TRBV4-1 to TRBJ2-1; tentative D gene TRBD2, with 5 bases matching. This clonotype originated in a woman aged 40 to 50 with acute COVID-19. The CDR3 reads as follows: CASSLALYNEQFF. Here is the DNA: TGCGCCAGCAGCTTAGCGCTGTACAATGAGCAGTTCTTC.